The 17 T cell receptor beta chains listed next were all sequenced from one sample in a study of blood T cells in healthy people across ages. The use of a sample-barcoded 5' primer and a J-beta primer mix characterized a second PCR of about 7 to 12 cycles. Each CDR3 protein gets one entry after TCRdb re-called the 5' RACE reads with MiXCR. The table includes 650,000 to 1,000,000 distinct CDR3 sequences, about 47% detected once. Material: blood. All receptors come from an older man in good health.

The chain links TRBV5-1 to TRBJ2-3; D is undetermined. The CDR3 consists of 16 residues. Germline V gene lookup returns CDR1 SGHRS and CDR2 YFSETQ. V gave up 0 bases and J gave up 1 base, with 12 bases separating them. The CDR3 is CASSLAAAIRTDTQYF. The DNA for the CDR3 is TGCGCCAGCAGCTTGGCGGCTGCCATCCGCACAGATACGCAGTATTTT.

On this clonotype: A much larger clone differs by one base, so this may be a read error. V is TRBV7-2 and J is TRBJ2-3; 10 positions agree with TRBD2. The CDR3 has 16 amino acids. Germline CDR1 and CDR2: SGHTA and FQGNSA. The CDR3 sequence: CASSSSGGFSTDTQCF. For the CDR3, the DNA is TGTGCCAGCAGCTCTAGCGGGGGATTTAGCACAGATACGCAGTGTTTT.

The J gene is TRBJ1-6, the V gene TRBV5-1; a possible D gene is TRBD1 (5 bases). The CDR3 loop spans 15 amino acids. V lost 0 bases and J 8 bases, leaving 12 bases between the germline ends. CDR1 is SGHRS and CDR2 is YFSETQ in the germline V gene. CDR3 in DNA: TGCGCCAGCAGCTTGGATGGGACGGTTGATTCACCCCTCCACTTT. This translates into CASSLDGTVDSPLHF.

This clonotype was seen only a few times. CDR3 in amino acids: CAWSTGAHWGYTF. The CDR3, as DNA: TGTGCCTGGAGTACAGGGGCCCACTGGGGCTACACCTTC. V and J are TRBV30 and TRBJ1-2, with 7 bases lining up with TRBD1. This CDR3 spans 13 amino acids. V lost 2 bases to trimming and J lost 8 bases; unmatched junction nucleotides: 8. Germline V gene sequence: CDR1 GTSNPN, CDR2 SVGIG (reference sequence).

This clonotype was counted once. Just one base apart from a much larger clone, this may be a read error. The V gene is TRBV5-1, the J gene TRBJ2-3; the D call may be TRBD1 or TRBD2 (5 bases each). The germline gives CDR1 SGHRS, CDR2 YFSETQ. The CDR3 totals 16 residues. CDR3: CASSLRADPSTGTQYF. DNA for the CDR3: TGCGCCAGCAGCTTGAGGGCGGACCCTAGCACAGGTACGCAGTATTTT.

The genes are TRBV7-2 and TRBJ1-5; no clear D. The CDR3 runs to 14 residues. In germline, CDR1 is SGHTA, CDR2 FQGNSA. Trimming took off 1 base at V and 2 bases at J, with 6 bases between the two ends. CDR3 amino acids: CTSSLGRGNQPQHF. CDR3 sequence (DNA): TGTACCAGCAGCTTAGGTCGTGGCAATCAGCCCCAGCATTTT.

The chain recombines TRBV24-1 with TRBJ2-1; D ambiguous. Germline V gene data show CDR1 as KGHDR and CDR2 as SFDVKD. This CDR3 comprises 14 residues. V lost 3 bases and J 1 base, leaving 6 bases between the germline ends. The CDR3 DNA reads as TGTGCCACCAGTGATCGGCCTTCCTACAATGAGCAGTTCTTC. Residues: CATSDRPSYNEQFF.

The chain joins TRBV4-2 to TRBJ2-1; 8 bases line up with TRBD2. The CDR3 extends over 16 amino acids. Looked up from germline, CDR1 is LGHNA and CDR2 is YNFKEQ. J was trimmed by 0 bases and V by 1 base; bases with no gene match: 2. The CDR3 is CASSQAAGGSYNEQFF. The DNA of the CDR3 is TGTGCCAGCAGCCAAGCGGCGGGGGGCTCCTACAATGAGCAGTTCTTC.

This chain connects TRBV7-9 to TRBJ2-5; the D gene is possibly TRBD2 (6 bases). Looked up from germline, CDR1 is SEHNR and CDR2 is FQNEAQ (reference sequence). Deletions cut 0 bases from V and 4 bases from J, with 18 bases between. The length of the CDR3 is 17 residues. The CDR3 region is CASSLAGSQYFSETQYF. DNA of the CDR3: TGTGCCAGCAGCTTAGCCGGGAGCCAGTACTTTTCAGAGACCCAGTACTTC.

Many counts were recorded for this clonotype. This chain links TRBV5-1 with TRBJ2-6; 7 positions match TRBD1. From germline, CDR1 is SGHRS and CDR2 YFSETQ. The CDR3 spans 18 residues. Unmatched junction bases numbered 8, after V lost 2 bases and J lost 0 bases. The CDR3 loop reads CASSLGTAPISGANVLTF. DNA for the CDR3: TGCGCCAGCAGCTTAGGGACAGCCCCAATCTCTGGGGCCAACGTCCTGACTTTC.

This clonotype appeared a few times. The chain uses TRBV7-9 and TRBJ2-3, with TRBD2 matching 9 bases. J lost 6 bases, V lost 6 bases, and 7 bases had no gene match. The CDR3 extends over 14 amino acids. In germline, CDR1 is SEHNR, CDR2 FQNEAQ (reference sequence). CDR3 nucleotides: TGTGCCAGCAGGGGACTAGCCCCCGGGGATACGCAGTATTTT. As protein: CASRGLAPGDTQYF.

The chain employs TRBV19 and TRBJ2-1, with D unresolved. The V gene's germline CDR1 is LNHDA and CDR2 SQIVND (reference sequence). The V end lost 5 bases, the J end lost 1 base, and 9 bases lay between the germline ends. The CDR3 is 14 residues long. CDR3 loop: CASSGLPSYNEQFF. The CDR3 DNA reads as TGTGCCAGTAGTGGGCTCCCTTCCTACAATGAGCAGTTCTTC.

Concerning this clonotype: One base away lies a much larger clone, so this may be a sequencing read error. For the CDR3, the DNA is TGCAGCGTAGCTGGGCGGGAGACCCAGTTCTTC. It translates to CSVAGRETQFF. This chain joins TRBV29-1 and TRBJ2-1; 7 bases map to TRBD2. V lost 6 bases to trimming and J lost 13 bases; unmatched junction nucleotides: 9. CDR1 is SQVTM and CDR2 is ANQGSEA in the germline V gene. This CDR3 has 11 residues.

This clonotype has just a few counts. The chain couples TRBV28 to TRBJ2-5; the D is unclear. Trimming removed 2 bases at V and 7 bases at J, with 11 bases between. This CDR3 has 13 residues. Germline V gives CDR1 MDHEN, CDR2 SYDVKM. The CDR3 nucleotides are TGTGCCAGCAGTTTAGGGCAGACGGGGACCCAGTACTTC. Translating it yields CASSLGQTGTQYF.

This clonotype was counted between two and nine times. The chain carries TRBV6-5 and TRBJ2-5; 7 nucleotides align to TRBD1. The assigned J gene may be wrong: the sequence end matches TRBJ2-7 better. The length of the CDR3 is 13 residues. Germline CDR1 is MNHEY and CDR2 is SVGAGI. CDR3 sequence (DNA): TGTGCCAGCAGTTACTCGACAGGGTCCGAGCAGTACTTC. The encoded protein is CASSYSTGSEQYF.

Regarding this clonotype: At one of its ends the junction is not consistent with the germline gene, which may arise from a read error. This chain joins TRBV6-2 or TRBV6-3 and TRBJ2-7; either TRBD1 or TRBD2 may fit D (5 bases each). CDR3 length: 20 residues. Germline lookup yields CDR1 MNHEY and CDR2 SVGEGT. The CDR3 coding sequence is TGTGCCGGCAGTTACGGGATAGTGGGACCGGGACGACCCATCTCCTACGAGCAGTACTTC. Amino acid sequence: CAGSYGIVGPGRPISYEQYF.

This chain joins TRBV7-2 and TRBJ2-5; D call uncertain. TRBJ2-7 explains the end of the DNA better; the J call may be wrong. Germline V gene lookup returns CDR1 SGHTA and CDR2 FQGNSA. The CDR3 is 13 amino acids. CDR3 protein: CASSLLSSGEQYF. The CDR3 coding sequence is TGTGCCAGCAGCTTACTCTCCTCCGGCGAGCAGTACTTC.